The T cell receptor beta chain described here comes from a study of blood T cell repertoires in COVID-19. The overall study: Acute and convalescent COVID-19 specimens originated in the United States, Italy and Spain. PBMCs, B-cell-depleted T cells, or T cells were the source of the cDNA or gDNA that made up the material.

This CDR3 comprises 15 residues. Per the germline V gene, CDR1 is KGHDR and CDR2 is SFDVKD. Trimming took 0 bases from V and 6 from J, leaving 10 bases between them. Per the study methods: For nucleated cells, counts were estimated from reference gene primer amplification. The repertoire was sequenced with immunoSEQ multiplex PCR; TCRdb's copy has only in-frame clones and lacks some. V and J calls and clone size are given by that table; D and trimming were obtained from the DNA. Of around 180,000 clones in the sample, roughly nine tenths are singletons; the top ten hold around 1.9%. This chain joins TRBV24-1 and TRBJ2-2; D possibly corresponds to TRBD1 (6 bases). This TCR was sampled from a man in his 70s with active or convalescent COVID-19. Sequences were obtained from peripheral blood. The DNA for the CDR3 is TGTGCCACCAGTGATTTGACAGGGAGTGCCGGGGAGCTGTTTTTT. Protein product: CATSDLTGSAGELFF.